This TCR beta chain stems from a study of regulatory T cells in long-lasting Graves disease. V lost 5 bases, J lost 6 bases, and 21 bases lay in between. The CDR3 covers 16 residues. From germline, CDR1 is MDHEN and CDR2 SYDVKM. Libraries of TCR beta came from iRepertoire HTBI primers plus Arm-PCR of CDR3 regions. TCRdb ran MiXCR on the multiplex PCR reads and lists one entry per CDR3 protein. Among some 350,000 distinct CDR3 sequences listed, 15% to 20% were seen once. This clonotype was picked up many times. The time point is: newly diagnosed GD, antithyroid drugs for less than 3 months. After RNA was extracted from PBMCs, the TCR library was made from it. These same records also appear under a second study, on T cells in Graves' hyperthyroidism and ophthalmopathy.

The genes are TRBV28 and TRBJ2-3; TRBD1 or TRBD2 may be the D gene (5 bases each). The TCR sequence derives from a woman aged 18-29 years with Graves disease. The material sequenced was peripheral blood mononuclear cells (PBMCs), taken at new diagnosis, from a patient treated with antithyroid drugs. CDR3 nucleotides: TGTGCCAGCAGTGAACCGCCGGGACCTATCGGGGATACGCAGTATTTT. Translating gives CASSEPPGPIGDTQYF. Drawing the rest from reference TRBV28 and TRBJ2-3, the complete variable domain is DVKVTQSSRYLVKRTGEKVFLECVQDMDHENMFWYRQDPGLGLRLIYFSYDVKMKEKGDIPEGYSVSREKKERFSLILESASTNQTSMYLCASSEPPGPIGDTQYFGPGTRLTVL.